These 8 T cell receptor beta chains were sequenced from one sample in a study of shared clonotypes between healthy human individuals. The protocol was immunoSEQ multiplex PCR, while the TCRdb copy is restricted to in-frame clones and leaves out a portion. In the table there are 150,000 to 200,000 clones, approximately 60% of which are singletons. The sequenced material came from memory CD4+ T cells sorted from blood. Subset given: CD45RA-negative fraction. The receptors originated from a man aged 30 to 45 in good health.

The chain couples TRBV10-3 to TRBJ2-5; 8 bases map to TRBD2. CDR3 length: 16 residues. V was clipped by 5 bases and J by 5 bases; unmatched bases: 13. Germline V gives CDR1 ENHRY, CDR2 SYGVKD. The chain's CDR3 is CAISRPDGSGTETQYF. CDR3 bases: TGTGCCATCAGTCGCCCTGACGGTAGCGGGACGGAGACCCAGTACTTC.

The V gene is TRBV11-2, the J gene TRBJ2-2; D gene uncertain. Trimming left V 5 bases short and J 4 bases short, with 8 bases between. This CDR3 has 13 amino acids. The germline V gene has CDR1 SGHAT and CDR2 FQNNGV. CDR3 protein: CASSLRRTGELFF. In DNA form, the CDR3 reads TGTGCCAGCAGCCTAAGGCGCACCGGGGAGCTGTTTTTT.

The CDR3 sequence is CASSPVQGGKMNTEAFF. DNA for the CDR3: TGTGCCAGTAGTCCGGTCCAGGGAGGGAAAATGAACACTGAAGCTTTCTTT. The V and J genes are TRBV19 and TRBJ1-1; TRBD1 might be the D (5 bases). Germline CDR1 and CDR2: LNHDA and SQIVND (reference sequence). The CDR3 spans 17 residues. The V end lost 5 bases, the J end lost 0 bases, and 19 bases lay between the germline ends.

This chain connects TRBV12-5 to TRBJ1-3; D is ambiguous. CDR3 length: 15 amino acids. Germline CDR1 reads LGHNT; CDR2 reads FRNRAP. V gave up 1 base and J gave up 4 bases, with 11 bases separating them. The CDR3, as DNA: TGTGCTAGTGGTTTGGATAGTGGGTTAGGAAACACCATATATTTT. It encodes CASGLDSGLGNTIYF.

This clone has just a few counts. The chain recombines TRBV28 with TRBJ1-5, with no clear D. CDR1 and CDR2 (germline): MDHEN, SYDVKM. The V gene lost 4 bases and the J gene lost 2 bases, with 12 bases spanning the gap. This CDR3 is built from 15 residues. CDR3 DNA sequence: TGTGCCAGCAGTTCGGCGTTTATGGGCAATCAGCCCCAGCATTTT. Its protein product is CASSSAFMGNQPQHF.

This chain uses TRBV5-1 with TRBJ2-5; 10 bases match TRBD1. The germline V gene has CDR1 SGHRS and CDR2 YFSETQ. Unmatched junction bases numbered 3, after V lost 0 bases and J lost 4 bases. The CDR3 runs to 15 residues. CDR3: CASSLAGQGLETQYF. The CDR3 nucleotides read TGCGCCAGCAGCTTGGCGGGACAGGGGCTAGAGACCCAGTACTTC.

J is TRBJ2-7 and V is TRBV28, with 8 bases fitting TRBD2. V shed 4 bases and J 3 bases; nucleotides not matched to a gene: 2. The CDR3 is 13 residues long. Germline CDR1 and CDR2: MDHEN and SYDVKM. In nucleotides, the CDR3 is TGTGCCAGCAGTTCCCTAGCGGGCTACGAGCAGTACTTC. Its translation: CASSSLAGYEQYF.

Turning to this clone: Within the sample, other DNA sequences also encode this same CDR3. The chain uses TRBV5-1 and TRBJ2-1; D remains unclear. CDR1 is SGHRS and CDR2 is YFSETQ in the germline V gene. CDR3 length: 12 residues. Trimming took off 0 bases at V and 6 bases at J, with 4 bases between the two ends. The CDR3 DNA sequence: TGCGCCAGCAGCTTGGAAGGCAATGAGCAGTTCTTC. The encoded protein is CASSLEGNEQFF.